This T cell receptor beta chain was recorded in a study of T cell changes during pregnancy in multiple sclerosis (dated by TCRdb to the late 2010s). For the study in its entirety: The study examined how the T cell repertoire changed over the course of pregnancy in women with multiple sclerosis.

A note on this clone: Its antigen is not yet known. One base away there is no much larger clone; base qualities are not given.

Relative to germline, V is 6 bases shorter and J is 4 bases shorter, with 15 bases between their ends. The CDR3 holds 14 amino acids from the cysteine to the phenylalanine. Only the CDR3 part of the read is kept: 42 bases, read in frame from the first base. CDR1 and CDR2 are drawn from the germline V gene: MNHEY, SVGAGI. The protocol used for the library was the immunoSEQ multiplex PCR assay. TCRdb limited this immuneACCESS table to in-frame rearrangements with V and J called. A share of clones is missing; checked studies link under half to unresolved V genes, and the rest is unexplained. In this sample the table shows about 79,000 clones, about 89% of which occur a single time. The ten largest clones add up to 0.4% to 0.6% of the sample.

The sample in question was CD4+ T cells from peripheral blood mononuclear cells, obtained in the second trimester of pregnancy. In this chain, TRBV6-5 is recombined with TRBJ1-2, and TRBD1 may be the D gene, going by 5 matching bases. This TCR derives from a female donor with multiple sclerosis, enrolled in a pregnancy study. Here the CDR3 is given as CASRAQGIPYGYTF. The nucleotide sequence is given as TGTGCCAGCAGGGCCCAGGGCATTCCCTATGGCTACACCTTC.